This T cell receptor (beta chain) was recovered during a study of blood T cell repertoires in COVID-19. Turning to the study itself: Some COVID-19 samples were acute and others convalescent; all came from the United States, Italy and Spain. Sources were T cells, B-cell-depleted T cells, or PBMCs; the material itself was cDNA or gDNA.

Authors' processing steps: Amplifying reference gene primers gave estimates of nucleated cell counts. Assay used: immunoSEQ multiplex PCR; TCRdb lists only in-frame clones, some missing. The V and J calls and clone size are taken from that table; D and trimming were inferred from the DNA. The sample has approximately 150,000 clones, approximately 89% seen once. Looked up from germline, CDR1 is SNHLY and CDR2 is FYNNEI. V was cut by 8 bases and J by 5 bases, with 13 bases left in between. The CDR3 contains 12 residues. This chain connects TRBV2 to TRBJ2-7; D might be TRBD1 (5 bases). This TCR was sampled from a human donor in a cohort sampled during active COVID-19. The material sequenced was peripheral blood. The CDR3 nucleotides read TGTGCCAGCCAAGTAGCAGGGAACGAGCAGTACTTC. Residues: CASQVAGNEQYF.